One and the same sample provided the 29 T cell receptor beta chains below, sequenced in a study of immune evolution from preneoplasia to lung adenocarcinoma (dated by TCRdb to 2020 to 2023). Receptor libraries were prepared by the immunoSEQ multiplex PCR assay. This immuneACCESS table, as held by TCRdb, lists in-frame sequences with V and J called but not all clones. Of the missing ones, under half trace to an unresolved V gene in checked studies; the others have no known cause. The sample has thousands of clones on record, roughly 80% of them singletons. In total, the top ten clones hold 3.1% of the sample. The sample taken for sequencing was FFPE lung adenocarcinoma in situ tissue. Per the publication, the cell subset or site label means: preinvasive adenocarcinoma in situ (AIS). These TCRs come from a donor aged 70 or over with lung adenocarcinoma.

This clone has only a few counts. The chain has TRBV19 and TRBJ2-1; 8 bases line up with TRBD2. CDR3 length: 14 amino acids. Germline V gives CDR1 LNHDA, CDR2 SQIVND (reference sequence). The ends lost 6 bases at V and 9 bases at J; junction bases unmatched: 10. CDR3 protein: CASRGSAGGGEQFF. CDR3 bases: TGTGCCAGTAGGGGATCGGCGGGAGGTGGTGAGCAGTTCTTC.

This clone is a singleton in its sample. This chain joins TRBV18 and TRBJ2-7, with 11 bases lining up with TRBD1. V lost 3 bases to trimming and J lost 2 bases; unmatched junction nucleotides: 9. This CDR3 spans 17 amino acids. From germline, CDR1 is KGHSH and CDR2 LQKENI. CDR3 loop: CASSPGTGGSHTYEQYF. The CDR3 bases are TGTGCCAGCTCACCGGGGACAGGGGGGAGTCATACCTACGAGCAGTACTTC.

The chain uses TRBV12-5 and TRBJ2-2; TRBD2 matches 14 bases. V trimming: 7 bases; J trimming: 4 bases; junction bases outside the gene matches: 8. The CDR3 spans 17 residues. The V gene's germline CDR1 is LGHNT and CDR2 FRNRAP. This CDR3 is CASEIGTSGRVTGELFF. The DNA for the CDR3 is TGTGCTAGTGAGATCGGGACTAGCGGGAGAGTCACCGGGGAGCTGTTTTTT.

This chain uses TRBV7-2 with TRBJ1-1; D is possibly TRBD1 (5 bases). CDR3 length equals 13 residues. Looked up from germline, CDR1 is SGHTA and CDR2 is FQGNSA. V lost 4 bases and J lost 1, with 7 bases in between. The CDR3 nucleotides are TGTGCCAGCAGCTCAGACAGGAACACTGAAGCTTTCTTT. It specifies CASSSDRNTEAFF. Full variable domain (remainder filled in from reference TRBV7-2 and TRBJ1-1): GAGVSQSPSNKVTEKGKDVELRCDPISGHTALYWYRQSLGQGLEFLIYFQGNSAPDKSGLPSDRFSAERTGGSVSTLTIQRTQQEDSAVYLCASSSDRNTEAFFGQGTRLTVV.

The chain links TRBV6-1 to TRBJ2-1; 10 nucleotides align to TRBD2. Germline CDR1 is MNHNS and CDR2 is SASEGT. V lost 8 bases, J lost 3 bases, and 7 bases stayed unmatched. This CDR3 contains 15 residues. The CDR3, as DNA: TGTGCCAGCCCAAAACTAGCGGGAATCTACAATGAGCAGTTCTTC. Its protein product is CASPKLAGIYNEQFF.

The V gene is TRBV4-1, the J gene TRBJ2-7; no firm D call. Germline assignment: CDR1 MGHRA and CDR2 YSYEKL. This CDR3 has 13 amino acids. V was trimmed by 5 bases and J by 6 bases, leaving 14 bases between them. Here the CDR3 reads CASSSPARSEQYF. CDR3 sequence (DNA): TGCGCCAGCAGCTCCCCAGCGCGTTCCGAGCAGTACTTC.

This chain links TRBV9 with TRBJ2-1; TRBD1 is a possible D gene (7 bases). Trimming took off 0 bases at V and 9 bases at J, with 16 bases between the two ends. Germline lookup yields CDR1 SGDLS and CDR2 YYNGEE. This CDR3 comprises 15 residues. The CDR3 sequence: CASSVGAGGLGEQFF. The CDR3 nucleotides read TGTGCCAGCAGCGTAGGAGCAGGGGGGCTTGGTGAGCAGTTCTTC. The whole variable domain, remainder taken from reference TRBV9 and TRBJ2-1, is DSGVTQTPKHLITATGQRVTLRCSPRSGDLSVYWYQQSLDQGLQFLIQYYNGEERAKGNILERFSAQQFPDLHSELNLSSLELGDSALYFCASSVGAGGLGEQFFGPGTRLTVL.

CDR3 region: CASRKGSSYEQYF. CDR3 DNA: TGTGCCAGCAGAAAGGGGAGCTCCTACGAGCAGTACTTC. V usage is TRBV7-9 and J usage is TRBJ2-7; D is possibly TRBD1 or TRBD2 (5 bases each). CDR3 length: 13 residues. CDR1 and CDR2 (germline): SEHNR, FQNEAQ (reference sequence). V lost 6 bases and J lost 0, with 9 bases in between.

In this sample, this clone is large (0.1 to 1%). V and J are TRBV5-6 and TRBJ2-7, with a tentative D call TRBD2 (6 bases). The germline V and J ends were trimmed by 0 bases and 4 bases, with 11 bases remaining between them. This CDR3 contains 14 residues. Per germline, CDR1 SGHDT and CDR2 YYEEEE. The CDR3 loop reads CASSLAGDGYEQYF. As DNA, the CDR3 is TGTGCCAGCAGCTTGGCGGGGGACGGATACGAGCAGTACTTC.

V is TRBV27 and J is TRBJ2-2, with no clear D. The CDR3 is made up of 13 amino acids. CDR1 is MNHEY, CDR2 SMNVEV, per germline (reference sequence). V dropped 5 bases and J dropped 0 bases, with 4 bases sitting between them. CDR3 sequence reads: CASSPANTGELFF. The CDR3 DNA reads as TGTGCCAGCAGTCCCGCGAACACCGGGGAGCTGTTTTTT.

The gene calls are TRBV2 and TRBJ2-6, with 9 bases identical to TRBD1. The CDR3 loop spans 16 amino acids. Looked up from germline, CDR1 is SNHLY and CDR2 is FYNNEI. V was clipped by 7 bases and J by 3 bases; unmatched bases: 7. CDR3 in amino acids: CASTGQGRGGANVLTF. CDR3 sequence (DNA): TGTGCCAGCACCGGACAGGGGAGGGGTGGGGCCAACGTCCTGACTTTC.

The V call is TRBV6-1, the J call TRBJ2-6; D not certain. The V end lost 1 base, the J end lost 0 bases, and 10 bases lay between the germline ends. Germline V lookup: CDR1 MNHNS, CDR2 SASEGT. The CDR3 consists of 17 residues. The CDR3, as DNA: TGTGCCAGCAGTGAAGATGTGACAACCTCTGGGGCCAACGTCCTGACTTTC. Protein sequence: CASSEDVTTSGANVLTF.

The rearrangement uses TRBV6-6 and TRBJ2-3; no clear D. Germline assignment: CDR1 MNHNY and CDR2 SVGAGI (reference sequence). V dropped 4 bases and J dropped 7 bases, with 9 bases sitting between them. The CDR3 covers 12 residues. CDR3 bases: TGTGCCAGCAGTTCCGCTAGTAATACGCAGTATTTT. Its translation: CASSSASNTQYF.

This sequence joins TRBV19 and TRBJ2-1; 16 positions agree with TRBD2. The CDR3 totals 17 residues. CDR1 and CDR2 from the germline V gene are LNHDA and SQIVND (reference sequence). V was clipped by 8 bases and J by 5 bases; unmatched bases: 9. The CDR3 region is CASHPGLAGGPNNEQFF. CDR3 in DNA: TGTGCCAGTCATCCGGGACTAGCGGGAGGGCCCAACAATGAGCAGTTCTTC.

The chain uses TRBV7-2 and TRBJ2-1; the match to TRBD2 covers 7 bases. This CDR3 is built from 16 residues. The germline gives CDR1 SGHTA, CDR2 FQGNSA. V was pared by 7 bases and J by 8 bases, with 17 bases of the junction left unmatched. The CDR3 DNA sequence: TGTGCCAGCACCATGTGGAGGGAGGGCCGCGGGGATGAGCAGTTCTTC. Protein product: CASTMWREGRGDEQFF.

J is TRBJ2-2 and V is TRBV2; TRBD2 aligns across 9 bases. Germline CDR1 and CDR2: SNHLY and FYNNEI. The CDR3 covers 15 residues. Germline trimming cut 8 bases from V and 7 bases from J; bases unmatched to any gene: 11. CDR3: CASAGLAGVSGELFF. CDR3 coding DNA: TGTGCCAGCGCTGGTTTAGCGGGAGTGAGCGGGGAGCTGTTTTTT.

The V and J genes are TRBV19 and TRBJ1-1; TRBD1 agrees at 8 bases. The CDR3 contains 15 residues. V shed 7 bases, J shed 6 bases, and the junction held 13 bases outside the gene matches. From germline, CDR1 is LNHDA and CDR2 SQIVND (reference sequence). This CDR3 reads CASTGESRGPSEAFF. CDR3 DNA sequence: TGTGCCAGTACGGGAGAGAGCAGGGGGCCTTCTGAAGCTTTCTTT.

This chain links TRBV7-9 with TRBJ1-1; tentative D call: TRBD1 (5 bases). The CDR3 spans 15 residues. The germline V gene encodes CDR1 SEHNR and CDR2 FQNEAQ (reference sequence). V was clipped by 1 base and J by 0 bases, with 9 bases between them. The CDR3 is CASSLVGGVNTEAFF. In DNA form, the CDR3 reads TGTGCCAGCAGCTTAGTGGGGGGGGTGAACACTGAAGCTTTCTTT.

The V and J genes are TRBV2 and TRBJ2-7; TRBD2 agrees at 9 bases. CDR3 length equals 16 residues. Germline values: CDR1 SNHLY, CDR2 FYNNEI. J lost 2 bases, V lost 9 bases, and 14 bases had no gene match. DNA of the CDR3: TGTGCCAGTAAGCAGGCGTTGGGCGGGGGGGCCTACGAGCAGTACTTC. Translating it yields CASKQALGGGAYEQYF.

The chain joins TRBV18 to TRBJ2-3; D might be TRBD1 (6 bases). V was pared by 4 bases and J by 2 bases, with 16 bases between. The CDR3 length is 16 residues. Looked up from germline, CDR1 is KGHSH and CDR2 is LQKENI. The CDR3 DNA follows: TGTGCCAGCTCACTGTCCGGGACAAGGCTCACAGATACGCAGTATTTT. Protein product: CASSLSGTRLTDTQYF. The variable domain in full, with the rest retrieved from reference TRBV18 and TRBJ2-3, is NAGVMQNPRHLVRRRGQEARLRCSPMKGHSHVYWYRQLPEEGLKFMVYLQKENIIDESGMPKERFSAEFPKEGPSILRIQQVVRGDSAAYFCASSLSGTRLTDTQYFGPGTRLTVL.

The chain is built from TRBV2 and TRBJ1-4, with unresolved D. CDR1 SNHLY and CDR2 FYNNEI come from the germline V gene. The CDR3 is 13 amino acids. V shed 4 bases and J shed 8 bases, with 11 bases lying between them. As DNA, the CDR3 is TGTGCCAGCAGTGGGGCCGGACCCGAAAAACTGTTTTTT. Protein sequence: CASSGAGPEKLFF.

The V call is TRBV7-6, the J call TRBJ2-7; the D call may be TRBD1 or TRBD2 (7 bases each). Germline CDR1 reads SGHVS; CDR2 reads FNYEAQ. The CDR3 length is 15 residues. V was clipped by 6 bases and J by 7 bases, with 22 bases between them. The chain's CDR3 is CASSRGGGGAREQYF. For the CDR3, the DNA is TGTGCCAGCAGTCGAGGGGGCGGGGGTGCGCGGGAGCAGTACTTC.

The genes are TRBV10-3 and TRBJ1-1; a possible D gene is TRBD1 (5 bases). In germline, CDR1 is ENHRY, CDR2 SYGVKD. The CDR3 length is 14 residues. Trimming left V 2 bases short and J 11 bases short, with 18 bases between. The CDR3 DNA sequence: TGTGCCATCAGTGAGGGGGGAGCCAGATTCCTTGCTTTCTTT. Translated, it gives CAISEGGARFLAFF.

The genes are TRBV5-6 and TRBJ2-1; TRBD1 matches at 7 bases. V lost 3 bases to trimming and J lost 9 bases; unmatched junction nucleotides: 12. CDR1 SGHDT and CDR2 YYEEEE come from the germline V gene. The CDR3 is made up of 15 amino acids. CDR3 residues: CASSSLGQSAGEQFF. CDR3 coding DNA: TGTGCCAGCAGCTCACTGGGACAGTCAGCAGGTGAGCAGTTCTTC.

This sequence joins TRBV30 and TRBJ2-1; the match to TRBD2 covers 12 bases. CDR3 length: 14 residues. Germline V gene data show CDR1 as GTSNPN and CDR2 as SVGIG (reference sequence). Germline trimming cut 5 bases from V and 8 bases from J; bases unmatched to any gene: 7. The CDR3, as DNA: TGTGCCTGGGCCGGGACTAGCGGGCTCTATGAGCAGTTCTTC. As protein: CAWAGTSGLYEQFF. Full variable domain (missing parts from reference TRBV30 and TRBJ2-1): SQTIHQWPATLVQPVGSPLSLECTVEGTSNPNLYWYRQAAGRGLQLLFYSVGIGQISSEVPQNLSASRPQDRQFILSSKKLLLSDSGFYLCAWAGTSGLYEQFFGPGTRLTVL.

With respect to this clone: Within the sample, other DNA sequences also encode this same CDR3. V is TRBV7-6 and J is TRBJ1-2; the match to TRBD1 covers 9 bases. The V and J ends lost 4 bases and 2 bases, in that order; junction bases with no gene match: 2. Looked up from germline, CDR1 is SGHVS and CDR2 is FNYEAQ. The CDR3 totals 14 residues. Here the CDR3 reads CASSSGTGNYGYTF. As DNA, the CDR3 is TGTGCCAGCAGCTCCGGGACAGGGAACTATGGCTACACCTTC.

V usage is TRBV7-9 and J usage is TRBJ1-1; TRBD1 agrees at 8 bases. The germline gives CDR1 SEHNR, CDR2 FQNEAQ (reference sequence). The CDR3 has 14 residues. The junction had 5 bases not matched to a gene; V was cut back by 5 bases and J by 3 bases. CDR3 bases: TGTGCCAGCAGCCCCACAGGGGGATACACTGAAGCTTTCTTT. It yields the protein CASSPTGGYTEAFF.

This rearrangement joins TRBV2 to TRBJ2-7; D gene unclear. Between the trimmed V and J ends, which lost 2 bases and 4 bases, there was a span of 15 bases. The CDR3 runs 15 residues. Germline CDR1 reads SNHLY; CDR2 reads FYNNEI. The CDR3 DNA is TGTGCCAGCAGTGAAAGGGTTGGGCAGTCTTACGAGCAGTACTTC. Protein: CASSERVGQSYEQYF.

The CDR3 nucleotides are TGTGCCAGCAGCCCCAACTGGGACCGCCGGGGGTTCAATGAGCAGTTCTTC. As protein: CASSPNWDRRGFNEQFF. The V gene is TRBV14, the J gene TRBJ2-1; D is perhaps TRBD2 (6 bases). V was clipped by 4 bases and J by 6 bases, with 22 bases between them. This CDR3 region has 17 residues. Germline CDR1 reads SGHDN; CDR2 reads FVKESK.